This paragraph reports one T cell receptor beta chain. Measured with immunoSEQ multiplex PCR; TCRdb has only the in-frame clones, and not every one. The table lists under 55,000 clones, 85% to 95% of them singletons. These data originate in a study of T cell changes during pregnancy in multiple sclerosis. V lost 1 base to trimming and J lost 1 base, with 8 bases between them. The CDR3 length is 15 residues. Germline V gives CDR1 MGHRA, CDR2 YSYEKL. This sequence was found in a female donor in good health, enrolled as a control in a pregnancy study. J is TRBJ1-3 and V is TRBV4-1, with unresolved D. Sequenced material: CD4+ T cells from peripheral blood mononuclear cells, taken after pregnancy. The CDR3 bases are TGCGCCAGCAGCCAAGTTGTGACTTCTGGAAACACCATATATTTT. The encoded protein is CASSQVVTSGNTIYF.